This T cell receptor beta chain derives from a study of cytomegalovirus exposure and HLA in healthy donors. The V gene's germline CDR1 is DFQATT and CDR2 SNEGSKA (reference sequence). V shed 5 bases and J shed 4 bases, with 8 bases lying between them. There are 11 residues in the CDR3. Primers for the PCR totalled 60 Vbeta and 13 Jbeta. Data came from immunoSEQ multiplex PCR; TCRdb stores just in-frame clones and leaves some out. This sample's table has about 130,000 clones. Study-wide points: Overall, about 160 TCR beta chains were annotated as cytomegalovirus-associated. Other equally common chains were less clonally expanded than HLA-associated TCR beta chains, a later analysis showed. Sequencing depth across donors, presence/absence analyses assumed, was roughly uniform.

Points on this clone: Its antigen is unknown.

Healthy bone marrow donors made up the donor group. Source material: PBMCs. This TCR was recovered from a young man in good health and CMV-seronegative. The chain employs TRBV20-1 and TRBJ1-2; D gene uncertain. This CDR3 is CSARYIYGYTF. The CDR3 bases are TGCAGTGCTCGATACATCTATGGCTACACCTTC.